The clone carrying this T cell receptor beta chain came up many times. Its antigen is unknown. The data were taken from a study of T cells in Graves' hyperthyroidism and ophthalmopathy. Each 10 ml fresh peripheral blood draw supplied the PBMCs. The germline V gene encodes CDR1 LNHNV and CDR2 YYDKDF (reference sequence). V was trimmed by 4 bases and J by 7 bases, leaving 16 bases between them. This CDR3 contains 15 residues. General observations from the study: Researchers found most expanded thyroid clonotypes above 0.001 in blood as well.

Regions amplified from RNA transcripts were the TCR beta CDR3 regions. TCR CDR3 regions were first amplified by RT-PCR with HTBI primers. TCRdb analysed the multiplex PCR reads with MiXCR anew, one entry per CDR3 protein. Here the sample spans roughly 110,000 distinct CDR3 sequences, about 15% being singletons. The chain links TRBV15 to TRBJ1-4, with D perhaps TRBD1 (5 bases). Sequences were obtained from blood. The source is a woman in her 50s with Graves' hyperthyroidism. The CDR3 spells CATSTAGLHAEKLFF. The DNA of the CDR3 is TGTGCCACCAGCACTGCGGGACTACATGCTGAAAAACTGTTTTTT. The variable domain in full, completed from reference TRBV15 and TRBJ1-4, reads DAMVIQNPRYQVTQFGKPVTLSCSQTLNHNVMYWYQQKSSQAPKLLFHYYDKDFNNEADTPDNFQSRRPNTSFCFLDIRSPGLGDTAMYLCATSTAGLHAEKLFFGSGTQLSVL.